Following are 19 T cell receptor beta chains from one sample sequenced in a study of read filtering for tumor transcriptome and immune sequencing. From 350 to 500 ng of RNA, a library with molecular barcoded alpha/delta and beta/gamma adaptors was made. MiXCR, applied by TCRdb to the reads, yields one record per CDR3 protein. The sample lists 60,000 or so distinct CDR3 sequences, roughly 19% occurring once. Specimen: a population of CD138-negative cells sorted from bone marrow. The receptors come from a donor at least 40 years old with multiple myeloma.

In regard to this clonotype: Compared with germline, one end of the junction differs, possibly owing to a read error. This rearrangement joins TRBV4-1 to TRBJ2-6; D remains ambiguous. The germline V gene encodes CDR1 MGHRA and CDR2 YSYEKL. This CDR3 region has 15 residues. This CDR3 reads CACSLFYSEANVLTF. The CDR3 coding sequence is TGCGCCTGCAGCCTCTTTTACTCTGAGGCCAACGTCCTGACTTTC.

Ten or more counts support this clonotype. The CDR3 protein is CASSKTSGRADGELFF. CDR3 nucleotides: TGTGCCAGCAGCAAGACTAGCGGGAGGGCTGACGGGGAGCTGTTTTTT. The genes are TRBV14 and TRBJ2-2; 14 nucleotides line up with TRBD2. The germline gives CDR1 SGHDN, CDR2 FVKESK. This CDR3 region has 16 residues. Trimming at V came to 5 bases and at J to 7 bases, leaving 6 bases not matched to a gene.

This clonotype appeared many times. The J gene is TRBJ1-1, the V gene TRBV28; D is undetermined. The CDR3 has 14 amino acids. Looked up from germline, CDR1 is MDHEN and CDR2 is SYDVKM. The V end was cut by 3 bases, the J end by 1 base, with 9 bases between. The CDR3 nucleotides are TGTGCCAGCAGTTTGTCTTCTGAGAACACTGAAGCTTTCTTT. Protein product: CASSLSSENTEAFF.

As for this clonotype: This could be a read error, since a much larger clone is one nucleotide away. The J gene is TRBJ2-7, the V gene TRBV3-1; D is unresolved. CDR1 LGHDT and CDR2 YNNKEL come from the germline V gene (reference sequence). The CDR3 totals 12 residues. The CDR3 DNA reads TGTGCCAGCAGCCAGGGTTCCTACGAGCAGTGCTTC. It is translated as CASSQGSYEQCF.

This clonotype was observed at least ten times. The chain uses TRBV7-6 and TRBJ2-1; D not resolved. Germline loops: CDR1 SGHVS, CDR2 FNYEAQ. V was clipped by 1 base and J by 4 bases, with 11 bases between them. CDR3 length equals 15 residues. CDR3 sequence: CASSLGSADYNEQFF. The CDR3 DNA sequence: TGTGCCAGCAGCTTAGGCTCCGCGGATTACAATGAGCAGTTCTTC. The full variable domain, its missing parts supplied by reference TRBV7-6 and TRBJ2-1, is GAGVSQSPRYKVTKRGQDVALRCDPISGHVSLYWYRQALGQGPEFLTYFNYEAQQDKSGLPNDRFSAERPEGSISTLTIQRTEQRDSAMYRCASSLGSADYNEQFFGPGTRLTVL.

This clonotype has a count of ten or more. This chain joins TRBV20-1 and TRBJ2-2; D is undetermined. V shed 7 bases and J shed 7 bases, with 13 bases lying between them. Germline loops: CDR1 DFQATT, CDR2 SNEGSKA (reference sequence). CDR3 size: 12 residues. This chain's CDR3 is CSVWSASGELFF. The CDR3 DNA sequence: TGCAGTGTCTGGTCAGCGAGCGGGGAGCTGTTTTTT.

This clonotype occurred many times. The chain joins TRBV5-1 to TRBJ1-1, with TRBD1 matching over 7 bases. Trimming took 3 bases from V and 1 from J; bases not matched to a gene: 6. Germline CDR1 and CDR2: SGHRS and YFSETQ. CDR3 length: 15 amino acids. The CDR3 here is CASSSSGGENTEAFF. CDR3 bases: TGCGCCAGCAGCTCTTCAGGGGGGGAGAACACTGAAGCTTTCTTT. Full variable domain (outside the CDR3, taken from reference TRBV5-1 and TRBJ1-1): KAGVTQTPRYLIKTRGQQVTLSCSPISGHRSVSWYQQTPGQGLQFLFEYFSETQRNKGNFPGRFSGRQFSNSRSEMNVSTLELGDSALYLCASSSSGGENTEAFFGQGTRLTVV.

This clonotype was detected ten times or more. This chain connects TRBV7-9 to TRBJ2-1; no firm D call. Germline CDR1 is SEHNR and CDR2 is FQNEAQ (reference sequence). Trimming removed 5 bases from V and 8 bases from J, with 7 bases in between. The CDR3 totals 11 residues. The CDR3 nucleotides are TGTGCCAGCAGCATATTCTATGAGCAGTTCTTC. Residues: CASSIFYEQFF. The variable domain in full, completed from reference TRBV7-9 and TRBJ2-1, reads DTGVSQNPRHKITKRGQNVTFRCDPISEHNRLYWYRQTLGQGPEFLTYFQNEAQLEKSRLLSDRFSAERPKGSFSTLEIQRTEQGDSAMYLCASSIFYEQFFGPGTRLTVL.

This clonotype has a count of ten or more. J is TRBJ2-1 and V is TRBV23-1; D is unclear. TRBV23-1 is an ORF, and what it does is uncertain. This CDR3 has 18 amino acids. The V and J ends lost 2 bases and 1 base respectively, with 18 bases between them. Here the CDR3 DNA reads TGCGCCAGCAGTCAACCACATTTCTCAAACCCTTCCTACAATGAGCAGTTCTTC. Translation: CASSQPHFSNPSYNEQFF.

This clonotype was recorded many times. The chain's CDR3 is CASSEGLPQHF. The CDR3 DNA follows: TGTGCCAGCAGTGAAGGGCTGCCCCAGCATTTT. The V gene is TRBV6-1, the J gene TRBJ1-5, with D unresolved. Trimming pared 1 base from V and 9 bases from J, leaving 4 bases between. Germline CDR1 reads MNHNS; CDR2 reads SASEGT. This CDR3 has 11 amino acids.

Ten or more counts support this clonotype. V gene TRBV29-1 combines with J gene TRBJ1-1; maybe TRBD1 (5 bases). The V gene's germline CDR1 is SQVTM and CDR2 ANQGSEA. CDR3 length equals 12 residues. V gave up 3 bases and J gave up 6 bases, with 11 bases separating them. CDR3 loop: CSVDRAGPEAFF. The DNA for the CDR3 is TGCAGCGTTGACAGGGCAGGGCCTGAAGCTTTCTTT.

This clonotype appeared many times. The chain has TRBV10-3 and TRBJ2-5; the D is unclear. CDR3 length: 13 amino acids. The germline gives CDR1 ENHRY, CDR2 SYGVKD. The V end was cut by 2 bases, the J end by 4 bases, with 8 bases between. The CDR3 nucleotides read TGTGCCATCAGTGAGGGAAGTAGAGAGACCCAGTACTTC. It codes for CAISEGSRETQYF.

The sample holds many counts of this clonotype. CDR3 in amino acids: CASSLVSENEQFF. CDR3 DNA sequence: TGTGCCAGCAGTTTAGTGTCAGAAAATGAGCAGTTCTTC. This chain uses TRBV12-3 or TRBV12-4 with TRBJ2-1, with D uncertain. V was trimmed by 1 base and J by 7 bases, leaving 8 bases between them. This CDR3 is built from 13 residues.

This clonotype ranks as medium-sized (0.01 to 0.1%). This chain joins TRBV10-2 and TRBJ2-1; 11 nucleotides agree with TRBD1. Germline assignment: CDR1 WSHSY and CDR2 SAAADI. CDR3 length: 13 residues. After removal of 8 bases from V and 4 bases from J, the junction contained 1 base not matched to a gene. This CDR3 reads CASGTGGYNEQFF. The DNA for the CDR3 is TGCGCCAGCGGGACAGGGGGTTACAATGAGCAGTTCTTC.

This clonotype occurred many times. V and J are TRBV7-9 and TRBJ2-7, with D perhaps matching TRBD1 (6 bases). The V gene lost 5 bases and the J gene lost 5 bases, with 22 bases spanning the gap. The CDR3 has 16 residues. Germline CDR1 SEHNR, CDR2 FQNEAQ (reference sequence). The CDR3 nucleotides are TGTGCCAGCAGCCGAGCCTTCGCACAGGGAGCCCACGAGCAGTACTTC. Its protein is CASSRAFAQGAHEQYF.

The V gene is TRBV28, the J gene TRBJ2-7; D call uncertain. V lost 6 bases and J lost 3, with 9 bases in between. The germline CDR1 and CDR2 sequences are MDHEN and SYDVKM. CDR3 length: 12 amino acids. The CDR3, as DNA: TGTGCCAGCAGCCGGTACTACTACGAGCAGTACTTC. This codes for CASSRYYYEQYF.

This sequence joins TRBV29-1 and TRBJ2-1; TRBD2 aligns across 7 bases. Germline V gene sequence: CDR1 SQVTM, CDR2 ANQGSEA. V gave up 7 bases and J gave up 1 base; unmatched junction bases: 7. The CDR3 has 14 residues. The CDR3 loop reads CSAVAGVSYNEQFF. The DNA for the CDR3 is TGCAGCGCCGTGGCGGGGGTTTCCTACAATGAGCAGTTCTTC.

The table lists this clonotype with a few counts. This chain joins TRBV10-3 and TRBJ2-1; possibly TRBD1 for D (6 bases). The CDR3 loop spans 16 amino acids. V was shortened by 5 bases and J by 3 bases, with 17 bases between the two germline ends. Looked up from germline, CDR1 is ENHRY and CDR2 is SYGVKD. The CDR3 DNA reads TGTGCCATCAGTTCCTCAGGGGCCCTCGACTACAATGAGCAGTTCTTC. Amino acids: CAISSSGALDYNEQFF.

This clonotype was counted many times. The rearrangement links TRBV20-1 to TRBJ2-3, with D maybe TRBD2 (5 bases). There are 12 residues in the CDR3. Germline loops: CDR1 DFQATT, CDR2 SNEGSKA (reference sequence). V gave up 2 bases and J gave up 5 bases, with 8 bases separating them. The CDR3 nucleotides are TGCAGTGCTAGACTAGCCGGAGATACGCAGTATTTT. Residues: CSARLAGDTQYF.